This T cell receptor beta chain was profiled in a study of T cell responses to AZD1222 COVID-19 vaccine. This clone came up once. What it recognizes is unknown. The V and J ends lost 4 bases and 5 bases, in that order; junction bases with no gene match: 4. The CDR3 consists of 15 residues. The germline V gene has CDR1 LNHDA and CDR2 SQIVND (reference sequence). Only in-frame clones appear in the TCRdb table, and some are missing; sequencing was by immunoSEQ multiplex PCR. The sample lists fewer than 200,000 clones; just under 95% were seen once. General observations from the study: There were mostly white British donors and more females than males, and clonal diversity was possibly underestimated.

V usage is TRBV19 and J usage is TRBJ2-1; 11 nucleotides agree with TRBD2. The sample consisted of peripheral blood, taken on day 0 of AZD1222 vaccination. This sequence was found in an adult in good health. The CDR3 nucleotides read TGTGCCAGTAGTACCGGGACTAGCGGCCACAATGAGCAGTTCTTC. This codes for CASSTGTSGHNEQFF. The entire variable domain, with the rest obtained from reference TRBV19 and TRBJ2-1, is as follows: DGGITQSPKYLFRKEGQNVTLSCEQNLNHDAMYWYRQDPGQGLRLIYYSQIVNDFQKGDIAEGYSVSREKKESFPLTVTSAQKNPTAFYLCASSTGTSGHNEQFFGPGTRLTVL.